The sequence of this T cell receptor beta chain was determined in a study of shared clonotypes between healthy human individuals. This clone was seen only a few times. The CDR3 extends over 16 amino acids. The data were produced by immunoSEQ multiplex PCR, yet TCRdb's version contains in-frame clones alone and is incomplete. The sample gives about 460,000 clones, approximately 71% of which show up once; more than 10% is in the top ten. V and J are TRBV21-1 and TRBJ2-1; the table's TRBD2 call for D was not verified on the DNA. TRBV21-1 is a recognized pseudogene. What was sequenced was PBMCs. This receptor was taken from a woman aged 40-49 years in good health. Some clones in this sample may be carry-over from other donors' samples. The CDR3 sequence is CASSHRTSGRANEQFF. DNA of the CDR3: TGTGCCAGCAGCCACCGGACTAGCGGGAGAGCCAATGAGCAGTTCTTC.